This passage covers 32 T cell receptor beta chains from one sample sequenced in a study of neurological immune-mediated disorders. One entry per CDR3 protein results from TCRdb running MiXCR on the 5' RACE reads. This sample has about 92,000 distinct CDR3 sequences; 3.5% occur once, and the top ten carry around 3.1%. The sequenced material came from PBMCs. These receptors originate from a woman aged 45 to 65 with multiple sclerosis.

This clonotype was observed at least ten times. The J gene is TRBJ2-1, the V gene TRBV5-1; TRBD2 agrees at 9 bases. This CDR3 comprises 15 residues. V was clipped by 3 bases and J by 6 bases; unmatched bases: 7. Germline CDR1 and CDR2: SGHRS and YFSETQ. The CDR3 sequence is CASSSSSGVGNEQFF. The CDR3 region has the DNA TGCGCCAGCAGCTCTTCTAGCGGGGTCGGCAATGAGCAGTTCTTC.

This clonotype showed up just a few times. The chain recombines TRBV11-3 with TRBJ2-1; D may be TRBD1 (6 bases). The V gene's germline CDR1 is SGHNT and CDR2 YENEEA. Between the trimmed V and J ends, which lost 4 bases and 4 bases, there was a span of 17 bases. The CDR3 is 16 amino acids. The CDR3 loop is CASSSVTGTSYNEQFF. CDR3 bases: TGTGCCAGCAGCTCAGTAACCGGGACATCGTACAATGAGCAGTTCTTC.

This clonotype was picked up many times. J is TRBJ1-2 and V is TRBV20-1, with D possibly being TRBD1 (5 bases). Germline V lookup: CDR1 DFQATT, CDR2 SNEGSKA (reference sequence). The CDR3 contains 14 residues. V was shortened by 5 bases and J by 4 bases, with 17 bases between the two germline ends. CDR3 in amino acids: CSASDASGGYGYTF. The CDR3 DNA sequence: TGCAGTGCTTCCGATGCCTCCGGGGGCTATGGCTACACCTTC.

This clonotype was seen ten or more times. The V call is TRBV5-6, the J call TRBJ2-1; TRBD2 might be the D (5 bases). Trimming left V 2 bases short and J 0 bases short, with 6 bases between. Germline CDR1 and CDR2: SGHDT and YYEEEE. CDR3 length: 14 amino acids. In DNA form, the CDR3 reads TGTGCCAGCAGCTTCGCGGGCTCCTACAATGAGCAGTTCTTC. Its protein product is CASSFAGSYNEQFF.

This clonotype was recorded at least ten times. V usage is TRBV12-3 or TRBV12-4 and J usage is TRBJ1-1; D gene uncertain. The length of the CDR3 is 13 residues. V gave up 2 bases and J gave up 2 bases, with 6 bases separating them. CDR3 DNA: TGTGCCAGCAGTTTAAAAGACAACACTGAAGCTTTCTTT. Translated: CASSLKDNTEAFF.

Ten or more counts support this clonotype. The rearrangement links TRBV21-1 to TRBJ1-1; TRBD1 is the table's D call, not checked against the DNA. TRBV21-1 is marked as a pseudogene. The CDR3 is 14 residues long. CDR3 nucleotide sequence: TGTGCCAGCGCCCGGGACCGTTCTTCCACTGAAGCTTTCTTT. Translated: CASARDRSSTEAFF.

This clonotype was recorded many times. The CDR3 reads CASSQARGGLGNEQFF. Here the CDR3 DNA reads TGTGCCAGCAGCCAAGCTCGCGGGGGCCTCGGGAATGAGCAGTTCTTC. The chain is built from TRBV4-2 and TRBJ2-1, with D possibly matching TRBD2 (7 bases). The germline V gene encodes CDR1 LGHNA and CDR2 YNFKEQ. The CDR3 runs 16 residues. The germline V and J ends were trimmed by 1 base and 7 bases, with 17 bases remaining between them.

On this clonotype: A much larger clone differs by one base, so this may be a read error. The chain recombines TRBV27 with TRBJ2-7; 11 nucleotides line up with TRBD1. The CDR3 covers 15 residues. The V and J ends lost 4 bases and 4 bases, in that order; junction bases with no gene match: 6. In germline, CDR1 is MNHEY, CDR2 SMNVEV (reference sequence). The CDR3 region is CASSSPDRGQYEQYF. The CDR3 DNA reads as TGTGCCAGCAGTTCGCCGGACAGGGGGCAGTACGAGCAGTACTTC.

The sample holds many counts of this clonotype. The chain has TRBV10-3 and TRBJ2-3, with TRBD1 as a possible D gene (5 bases). This CDR3 contains 14 residues. Germline V lookup: CDR1 ENHRY, CDR2 SYGVKD. The V gene lost 0 bases and the J gene lost 9 bases, with 13 bases spanning the gap. The CDR3 loop is CAISESDNGPTQYF. CDR3 DNA sequence: TGTGCCATCAGTGAGTCGGACAACGGACCCACGCAGTATTTT.

This clonotype occurred many times. V usage is TRBV29-1 and J usage is TRBJ2-1, with 9 bases matching TRBD2. The V and J ends lost 0 bases and 7 bases, in that order; junction bases with no gene match: 10. Per the germline V gene, CDR1 is SQVTM and CDR2 is ANQGSEA. The CDR3 consists of 16 residues. CDR3 nucleotides: TGCAGCGTTGAAGATCTGGTCAGCGGGGGGAAGAATGAGCAGTTCTTC. This sequence encodes CSVEDLVSGGKNEQFF.

This clonotype was observed many times. The chain employs TRBV24-1 and TRBJ1-1; 7 bases match TRBD1. V lost 7 bases and J lost 2; bases outside the gene matches: 6. CDR1 is KGHDR, CDR2 SFDVKD, per germline. This CDR3 spans 14 amino acids. CDR3 sequence reads: CATRSDRVNTEAFF. DNA for the CDR3: TGTGCCACCAGATCTGACAGGGTAAACACTGAAGCTTTCTTT.

In this sample, this clonotype turned up many times. The chain is built from TRBV27 and TRBJ2-3, with D perhaps assigned TRBD1 or TRBD2 (5 bases each). Germline V gene data show CDR1 as MNHEY and CDR2 as SMNVEV (reference sequence). Trimming took 9 bases from V and 6 from J, leaving 13 bases between them. The CDR3 loop spans 12 amino acids. CDR3 region: CASRGWGDTQYF. CDR3 sequence (DNA): TGTGCCAGTCGAGGGTGGGGCGATACGCAGTATTTT.

This clonotype was observed a few times. A much larger clone is a single base away; this may be a read error. This chain links TRBV5-1 with TRBJ1-2; D is ambiguous. This CDR3 spans 14 amino acids. The germline V and J ends were trimmed by 0 bases and 4 bases, with 10 bases remaining between them. Germline V lookup: CDR1 SGHRS, CDR2 YFSETQ. For the CDR3, the DNA is TGCGCCAGCAGCTTGGATGCAAAGAGCTATGGCTACACCTTC. Protein product: CASSLDAKSYGYTF.

This clonotype has ten or more counts. The V call is TRBV20-1, the J call TRBJ2-4; 8 bases are a match to TRBD2. The germline gives CDR1 DFQATT, CDR2 SNEGSKA (reference sequence). The CDR3 is made up of 23 amino acids. The V segment lost 2 bases and the J segment 0 bases; nucleotides outside the gene matches: 27. The DNA of the CDR3 is TGCAGTGCTAGAACCATTATTCGGACTAGCCTCTTGTCCGATCTACTAGCCAAAAACATTCAGTACTTC. Its translation: CSARTIIRTSLLSDLLAKNIQYF.

This clonotype occurred many times. The V call is TRBV12-3 or TRBV12-4, the J call TRBJ1-6, with a tentative D call TRBD1 (6 bases). Trimming shortened V by 3 bases and J by 7 bases, and 19 bases separated the two germline ends. The CDR3 has 17 residues. Written as DNA, the CDR3 is TGTGCCAGCAGTTTCCTCCCAGGGGTTGATCGGAATTCACCCCTCCACTTT. Its translation is CASSFLPGVDRNSPLHF.

In this sample, this clonotype turned up many times. The chain uses TRBV20-1 and TRBJ2-7; perhaps D is TRBD1 or TRBD2 (5 bases each). The V gene's germline CDR1 is DFQATT and CDR2 SNEGSKA (reference sequence). The CDR3 loop spans 15 amino acids. Trimming removed 3 bases from V and 0 bases from J, with 15 bases in between. The CDR3 loop is CSASGGPTASYEQYF. CDR3 nucleotide sequence: TGCAGTGCTAGTGGGGGACCGACGGCCTCCTACGAGCAGTACTTC.

This clonotype has a count of ten or more. This rearrangement joins TRBV20-1 to TRBJ2-6, with D uncertain. The germline gives CDR1 DFQATT, CDR2 SNEGSKA (reference sequence). The V and J ends lost 2 bases and 2 bases respectively, with 7 bases between them. The CDR3 is made up of 14 amino acids. The CDR3 protein is CSARTPTGANVLTF. CDR3 nucleotides: TGCAGTGCTAGAACGCCTACTGGGGCCAACGTCCTGACTTTC.

The chain couples TRBV18 to TRBJ2-1; 13 bases map to TRBD2. V lost 1 base and J lost 8; bases outside the gene matches: 8. CDR3 length: 17 amino acids. Germline values: CDR1 KGHSH, CDR2 LQKENI. The CDR3 loop reads CASSPRGTSGELDEQFF. The CDR3 nucleotides are TGTGCCAGCTCACCACGGGGGACTAGCGGGGAGTTGGATGAGCAGTTCTTC.

Ten or more counts support this clonotype. The chain couples TRBV7-2 to TRBJ1-1, with no clear D. V was clipped by 4 bases and J by 0 bases, with 9 bases between them. This CDR3 comprises 14 residues. Germline CDR1 is SGHTA and CDR2 is FQGNSA. CDR3 in DNA: TGTGCCAGCAGCTCTCGAGGATTGAACACTGAAGCTTTCTTT. Its protein product is CASSSRGLNTEAFF.

This clonotype has a count of ten or more. The chain employs TRBV7-2 and TRBJ2-7, with TRBD2 identical over 9 bases. V lost 5 bases and J lost 7; bases outside the gene matches: 6. CDR3 length equals 13 residues. CDR1 is SGHTA, CDR2 FQGNSA, per germline. Here the CDR3 reads CASSLNLAGEQYF. DNA of the CDR3: TGTGCCAGCAGCCTAAACCTAGCGGGGGAGCAGTACTTC.

This clonotype was seen many times. This chain joins TRBV15 and TRBJ2-7, with 7 positions matching TRBD2. Germline-derived CDR1 and CDR2 are LNHNV and YYDKDF (reference sequence). The CDR3 spans 13 residues. V lost 3 bases and J lost 7; bases outside the gene matches: 6. The CDR3 protein is CATSSLGLQEQYF. In DNA form, the CDR3 reads TGTGCCACCAGCAGCCTGGGACTACAAGAGCAGTACTTC.

This clonotype was seen repeatedly, ten times or more. The V call is TRBV6-2 or TRBV6-3, the J call TRBJ2-1, with 8 bases lining up with TRBD2. The V gene end was trimmed by 8 bases and the J gene end by 10 bases; junction bases not matched to a gene: 16. CDR3 size: 15 residues. Germline V CDR1 and CDR2: MNHEY, SVGEGT. The DNA of the CDR3 is TGTGCCAGCCGGAAGGGGACTAGTGGCCAGTCGGAGCAGTTCTTC. This gives the protein CASRKGTSGQSEQFF.

This clonotype was seen many times. The chain employs TRBV20-1 and TRBJ2-7; no clear D gene. V was trimmed by 5 bases and J by 2 bases, leaving 7 bases between them. The CDR3 has 11 residues. Germline CDR1 and CDR2: DFQATT and SNEGSKA (reference sequence). Here the CDR3 reads CSAPIAYEQYF. For the CDR3, the DNA is TGCAGTGCTCCAATAGCCTACGAGCAGTACTTC.

This clonotype was counted many times. The rearrangement uses TRBV4-1 and TRBJ2-7; D is unresolved. This CDR3 comprises 15 residues. Trimming took off 0 bases at V and 8 bases at J, with 17 bases between the two ends. CDR1 is MGHRA and CDR2 is YSYEKL in the germline V gene. CDR3 sequence: CASSQDLWSRSKQYF. The CDR3 nucleotides are TGCGCCAGCAGCCAAGATCTATGGAGTAGGAGCAAGCAGTACTTC.

To note about this clonotype: With a much larger clone just one base away, this may be a read error. The V gene is TRBV11-2, the J gene TRBJ2-3, with TRBD2 matching over 7 bases. Trimming took 1 base from V and 6 from J; bases not matched to a gene: 13. Germline V gene lookup returns CDR1 SGHAT and CDR2 FQNNGV. The CDR3 runs 17 residues. The CDR3 nucleotides are TGTGCCAGCAGCTTAGGATCTTGGGGGGGGACCTGGGATACGCAGTATTTT. Protein: CASSLGSWGGTWDTQYF. Full variable domain (outside the CDR3, taken from reference TRBV11-2 and TRBJ2-3): EAGVAQSPRYKIIEKRQSVAFWCNPISGHATLYWYQQILGQGPKLLIQFQNNGVVDDSQLPKDRFSAERLKGVDSTLKIQPAKLEDSAVYLCASSLGSWGGTWDTQYFGPGTRLTVL.

There are many counts of this clonotype. The chain couples TRBV3-1 to TRBJ2-5; no firm D call. V was pared by 1 base and J by 1 base, with 10 bases between. The CDR3 is 15 residues long. The germline V gene encodes CDR1 LGHDT and CDR2 YNNKEL (reference sequence). The CDR3 region has the DNA TGTGCCAGCAGCCAAGTTAATAGTCCCCAAGAGACCCAGTACTTC. It translates to CASSQVNSPQETQYF.

This clonotype came up many times. J is TRBJ2-7 and V is TRBV20-1; weak D call: TRBD1 (5 bases). The germline V gene has CDR1 DFQATT and CDR2 SNEGSKA (reference sequence). V was shortened by 3 bases and J by 3 bases, with 12 bases between the two germline ends. This CDR3 is 13 amino acids long. CDR3 protein: CSARAGYGYEQYF. For the CDR3, the DNA is TGCAGTGCTAGGGCAGGGTACGGCTACGAGCAGTACTTC.

This clonotype was counted at least ten times. The rearrangement joins TRBV12-3 or TRBV12-4 to TRBJ1-1, with 8 bases aligning to TRBD1. J lost 2 bases, V lost 0 bases, and 2 bases had no gene match. This CDR3 is 15 amino acids long. The CDR3 DNA sequence: TGTGCCAGCAGTTTAGCGGGGACAGGCAACACTGAAGCTTTCTTT. Translating it yields CASSLAGTGNTEAFF.

This clonotype was picked up many times. The rearrangement joins TRBV5-1 to TRBJ2-7; tentative D call: TRBD1 (6 bases). Germline values: CDR1 SGHRS, CDR2 YFSETQ. V was clipped by 0 bases and J by 4 bases, with 11 bases between them. This CDR3 contains 14 residues. The CDR3 nucleotides are TGCGCCAGCAGCTTGGATTACCAGGGGTACGAGCAGTACTTC. Protein: CASSLDYQGYEQYF. Together with reference TRBV5-1 and TRBJ2-7, the CDR3 gives the full variable domain: KAGVTQTPRYLIKTRGQQVTLSCSPISGHRSVSWYQQTPGQGLQFLFEYFSETQRNKGNFPGRFSGRQFSNSRSEMNVSTLELGDSALYLCASSLDYQGYEQYFGPGTRLTVT.

This clonotype has just a few counts. The chain uses TRBV20-1 and TRBJ1-1, with 7 bases identical to TRBD1. The V gene end was trimmed by 6 bases and the J gene end by 4 bases; junction bases not matched to a gene: 14. CDR3 length: 15 residues. The germline V gene encodes CDR1 DFQATT and CDR2 SNEGSKA (reference sequence). The CDR3 protein is CSAHLRQGGGTEAFF. CDR3 nucleotides: TGCAGTGCCCACCTCCGACAGGGAGGCGGCACTGAAGCTTTCTTT.

This clonotype appeared many times. The chain combines TRBV4-3 with TRBJ2-3; TRBD2 agrees at 9 bases. With 1 base clipped from V and 2 bases from J, the junction kept 7 bases outside the gene matches. This CDR3 has 17 amino acids. The V gene's germline CDR1 is LGHNA and CDR2 YSLEER. The CDR3 loop is CASSQGVAGENTDTQYF. The CDR3 region has the DNA TGCGCCAGCAGCCAAGGGGTAGCGGGGGAGAACACAGATACGCAGTATTTT.

The sample holds many counts of this clonotype. This chain joins TRBV12-3 or TRBV12-4 and TRBJ2-2, with TRBD1 as a possible D gene (5 bases). Between the trimmed V and J ends, which lost 7 bases and 5 bases, there was a span of 20 bases. This CDR3 has 16 residues. In nucleotides, the CDR3 is TGTGCCAGCACTCCAAGTGGGCAGGGCTGGACCGGGGAGCTGTTTTTT. Translated, it gives CASTPSGQGWTGELFF.